The following is a T cell receptor beta chain sequence with its context. As yet, its antigen is unknown. The data are from a study of T cells in localized non-small cell lung cancer. Findings of the study overall: Among the top 100 tumor clones, a median about 58 appeared in adjacent lung. Maximal T cell clonality occurred in uninvolved adjacent lung, with tumor ranking below it. The study sequenced only one region of the tumor. As a result, intratumor heterogeneity could not be excluded and remains possible.

The protocol was immunoSEQ multiplex PCR, while the TCRdb copy is restricted to in-frame clones and leaves out a portion. The sample holds 38,000 or so clones; 70% to 90% are singletons and the top ten take approximately 5.4%. Sequencing was performed on peripheral blood mononuclear cells, taken before any cancer treatment. This receptor was obtained from a male donor older than 55 with stage II lung adenocarcinoma.

The CDR3 loop reads CASSRQGSSYNEQFF. DNA for the CDR3: TGTGCCAGCAGTCGACAGGGGAGCTCCTACAATGAGCAGTTCTTC. The chain carries TRBV6-5 and TRBJ2-1; 8 nucleotides align to TRBD1. Germline loops: CDR1 MNHEY, CDR2 SVGAGI. Losses at the gene ends were 5 bases for V and 0 bases for J; bases not matched to a gene: 3. This CDR3 region has 15 residues.